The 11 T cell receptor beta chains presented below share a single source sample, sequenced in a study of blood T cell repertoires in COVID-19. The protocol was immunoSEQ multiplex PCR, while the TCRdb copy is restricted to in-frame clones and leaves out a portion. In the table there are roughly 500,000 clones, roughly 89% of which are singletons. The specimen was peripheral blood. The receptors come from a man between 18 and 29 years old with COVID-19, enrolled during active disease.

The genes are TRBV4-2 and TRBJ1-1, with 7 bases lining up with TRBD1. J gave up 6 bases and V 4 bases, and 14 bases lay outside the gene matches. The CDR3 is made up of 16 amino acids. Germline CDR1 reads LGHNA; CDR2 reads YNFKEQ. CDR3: CASSPRQGQHNPEAFF. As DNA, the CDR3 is TGTGCCAGCAGCCCCAGACAGGGTCAACATAACCCTGAAGCTTTCTTT.

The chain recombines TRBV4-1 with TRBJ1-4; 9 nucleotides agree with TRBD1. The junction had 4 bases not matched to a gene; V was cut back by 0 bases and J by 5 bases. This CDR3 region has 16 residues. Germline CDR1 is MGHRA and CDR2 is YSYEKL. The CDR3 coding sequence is TGCGCCAGCAGCCAAGACCCCGGGACAGGGAATGAAAAACTGTTTTTT. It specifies CASSQDPGTGNEKLFF.

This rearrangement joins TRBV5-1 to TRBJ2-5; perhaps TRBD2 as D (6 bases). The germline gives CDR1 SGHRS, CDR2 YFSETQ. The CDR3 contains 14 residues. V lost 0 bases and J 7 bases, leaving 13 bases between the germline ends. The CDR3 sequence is CASSLAAEGGTQYF. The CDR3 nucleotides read TGCGCCAGCAGCTTGGCCGCCGAGGGAGGGACCCAGTACTTC.

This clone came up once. As DNA, the CDR3 is TGTGCCAGCAGCCGGGTGCTTACTAGCGGGAGACCTAGCTCCTACGAGCAGTACTTC. This translates into CASSRVLTSGRPSSYEQYF. The V call is TRBV5-6, the J call TRBJ2-7; 11 nucleotides match TRBD2. The CDR3 length is 19 residues. J lost 0 bases, V lost 4 bases, and 15 bases had no gene match. Germline CDR1 reads SGHDT; CDR2 reads YYEEEE. Full variable domain (rest looked up from reference TRBV5-6 and TRBJ2-7): DAGVTQSPTHLIKTRGQQVTLRCSPKSGHDTVSWYQQALGQGPQFIFQYYEEEERQRGNFPDRFSGHQFPNYSSELNVNALLLGDSALYLCASSRVLTSGRPSSYEQYFGPGTRLTVT.

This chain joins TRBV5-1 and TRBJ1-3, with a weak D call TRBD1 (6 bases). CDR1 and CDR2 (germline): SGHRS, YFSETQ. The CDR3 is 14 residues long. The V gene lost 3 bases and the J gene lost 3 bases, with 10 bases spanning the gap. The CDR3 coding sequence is TGCGCCAGCAGCTCAGAAGGGGGTGGAAACACCATATATTTT. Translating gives CASSSEGGGNTIYF.

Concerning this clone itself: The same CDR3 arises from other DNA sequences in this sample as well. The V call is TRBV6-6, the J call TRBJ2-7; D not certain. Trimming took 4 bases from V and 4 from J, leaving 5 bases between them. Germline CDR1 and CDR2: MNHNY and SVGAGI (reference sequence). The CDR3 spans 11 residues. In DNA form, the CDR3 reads TGTGCCAGCAGTTCTAATTACGAGCAGTACTTC. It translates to CASSSNYEQYF.

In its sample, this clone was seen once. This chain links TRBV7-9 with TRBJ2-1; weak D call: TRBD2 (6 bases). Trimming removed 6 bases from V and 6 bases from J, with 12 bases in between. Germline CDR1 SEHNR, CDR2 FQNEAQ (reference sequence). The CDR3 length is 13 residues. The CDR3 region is CASRPGLGNEQFF. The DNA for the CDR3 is TGTGCCAGCAGGCCGGGACTTGGCAATGAGCAGTTCTTC.

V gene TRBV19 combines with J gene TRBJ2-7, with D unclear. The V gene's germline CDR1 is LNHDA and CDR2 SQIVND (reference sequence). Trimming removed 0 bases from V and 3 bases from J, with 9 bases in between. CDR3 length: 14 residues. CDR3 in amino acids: CASSIDGRYYEQYF. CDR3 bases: TGTGCCAGTAGTATAGATGGTCGCTACTACGAGCAGTACTTC.

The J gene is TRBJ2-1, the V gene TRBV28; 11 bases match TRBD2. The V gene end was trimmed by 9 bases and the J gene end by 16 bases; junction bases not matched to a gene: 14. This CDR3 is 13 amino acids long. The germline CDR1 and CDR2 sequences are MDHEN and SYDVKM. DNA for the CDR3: TGTGCCAGTACGCGAGGGACTAGCGGTCCGTTCTTCTTC. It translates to CASTRGTSGPFFF.

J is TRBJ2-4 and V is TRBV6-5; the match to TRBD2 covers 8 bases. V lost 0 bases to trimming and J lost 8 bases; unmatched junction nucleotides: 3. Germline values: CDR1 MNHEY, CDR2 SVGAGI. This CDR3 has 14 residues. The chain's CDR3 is CASSYSREGYIQYF. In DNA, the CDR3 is TGTGCCAGCAGTTACTCTCGGGAGGGGTACATTCAGTACTTC.

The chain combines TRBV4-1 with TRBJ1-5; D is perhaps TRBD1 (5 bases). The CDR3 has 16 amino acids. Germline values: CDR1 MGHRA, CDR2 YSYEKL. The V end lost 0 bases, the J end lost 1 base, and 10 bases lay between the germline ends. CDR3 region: CASSQDPGESNQPQHF. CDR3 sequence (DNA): TGCGCCAGCAGCCAAGATCCGGGGGAGAGCAATCAGCCCCAGCATTTT.